The 23 T cell receptor beta chains in this list originate from one sample, sequenced in a study of regulatory T cells in long-lasting Graves disease. Noted time point: newly diagnosed GD, antithyroid drugs for less than 3 months. The TCR library was prepared using RNA isolated from PBMCs. According to the study, TCR beta libraries were built with iRepertoire HTBI primers and CDR3-region Arm-PCR. TCRdb reprocessed the multiplex PCR reads with MiXCR, giving one entry per CDR3 protein. This sample has about 440,000 distinct CDR3 sequences; about a sixth occur once, and the top ten carry around 11%. The same sample was also used in a study of T cells in Graves' hyperthyroidism and ophthalmopathy.

Source: peripheral blood mononuclear cells (PBMCs), taken at new diagnosis, from a patient treated with antithyroid drugs. The source of these receptors is a woman aged 25 to 39 with Graves disease.

This clonotype was found many times. V usage is TRBV13 and J usage is TRBJ2-3; 9 bases line up with TRBD2. Germline-derived CDR1 and CDR2 are PRHDT and FYEKMQ (reference sequence). J gave up 0 bases and V 5 bases, and 12 bases lay outside the gene matches. This CDR3 contains 18 residues. The CDR3 is CASSPEGSSGTSTDTQYF. The CDR3 DNA reads TGTGCCAGCAGCCCGGAGGGGTCTAGCGGGACTAGCACAGATACGCAGTATTTT.

There are a few counts of this clonotype. The chain links TRBV20-1 to TRBJ2-7, with a weak D call TRBD1 (5 bases). V was clipped by 4 bases and J by 4 bases, with 17 bases between them. This CDR3 region has 14 residues. Germline CDR1 reads DFQATT; CDR2 reads SNEGSKA (reference sequence). This CDR3 reads CSATPKGNGYEQYF. In DNA, the CDR3 is TGCAGTGCTACACCAAAGGGGAATGGATACGAGCAGTACTTC.

This clonotype was picked up a small number of times. The J gene is TRBJ2-1, the V gene TRBV6-1, with D hard to call. The CDR3 consists of 14 residues. Germline V gene lookup returns CDR1 MNHNS and CDR2 SASEGT. V lost 7 bases, J lost 10 bases, and 20 bases lay in between. This CDR3 is CASKTPQPPREQFF. CDR3 nucleotides: TGTGCCAGCAAAACCCCGCAGCCCCCGCGGGAGCAGTTCTTC.

This clonotype appeared a few times. The gene calls are TRBV19 and TRBJ1-3; D unclear. The length of the CDR3 is 14 residues. Trimming took 4 bases from V and 0 from J, leaving 7 bases between them. Germline CDR1 LNHDA, CDR2 SQIVND (reference sequence). The CDR3 is CASSTKSSGNTIYF. The CDR3 nucleotides read TGTGCCAGTAGTACCAAGAGCTCTGGAAACACCATATATTTT.

The table lists this clonotype with many counts. The rearrangement uses TRBV27 and TRBJ1-1; D ambiguous. The CDR3 is 13 amino acids. V was shortened by 7 bases and J by 3 bases, with 12 bases between the two germline ends. Germline V gene sequence: CDR1 MNHEY, CDR2 SMNVEV (reference sequence). The CDR3 loop reads CASTSTLDTEAFF. The CDR3 DNA sequence: TGTGCCAGCACCTCGACCTTGGACACTGAAGCTTTCTTT.

This clonotype was detected a few times. With a much larger clone just one base away, this may be a read error. This chain joins TRBV10-1 and TRBJ2-7; the match to TRBD1 covers 7 bases. CDR1 is WNHNN, CDR2 SYGVQD, per germline (reference sequence). Germline trimming cut 4 bases from V and 6 bases from J; bases unmatched to any gene: 3. This CDR3 comprises 12 residues. The CDR3 is CASSVTGLEQYF. The CDR3, as DNA: TGCGCCAGCAGTGTGACAGGGCTCGAGCAGTACTTC.

This clonotype was observed a few times. V gene TRBV7-9 combines with J gene TRBJ1-2; 11 bases fit TRBD1. V lost 5 bases, J lost 3 bases, and 8 bases stayed unmatched. The CDR3 is 16 residues long. Germline CDR1 is SEHNR and CDR2 is FQNEAQ (reference sequence). This CDR3 reads CASSLGQGVKDYGYTF. As DNA, the CDR3 is TGTGCCAGCAGCCTGGGACAGGGGGTCAAGGACTATGGCTACACCTTC.

Many counts were recorded for this clonotype. The chain recombines TRBV6-9 with TRBJ2-1, with D maybe TRBD2 (6 bases). Trimming took off 3 bases at V and 2 bases at J, with 14 bases between the two ends. In germline, CDR1 is MNHGY, CDR2 SVAAGI. The CDR3 is 16 residues long. CDR3 in amino acids: CASSYSLAGTYNEQFF. For the CDR3, the DNA is TGTGCCAGCAGTTACTCACTGGCGGGAACCTACAATGAGCAGTTCTTC.

This clonotype was detected ten times or more. The chain couples TRBV5-1 to TRBJ2-3; D remains unclear. V was pared by 2 bases and J by 2 bases, with 12 bases between. Germline lookup yields CDR1 SGHRS and CDR2 YFSETQ. The CDR3 contains 15 residues. The CDR3 nucleotides are TGCGCCAGCAGCTTACAGTCCTCGTTCACAGATACGCAGTATTTT. Protein: CASSLQSSFTDTQYF.

There are a few counts of this clonotype. This rearrangement joins TRBV7-3 to TRBJ1-3; unclear D gene. The CDR3 is made up of 18 amino acids. Trimming pared 0 bases from V and 1 base from J, leaving 16 bases between. Germline lookup yields CDR1 SGHTA and CDR2 FQGTGA. CDR3 in DNA: TGTGCCAGCAGCTTAACCCCGCACCCGTCGGGGTCTGGAAACACCATATATTTT. Translated, it gives CASSLTPHPSGSGNTIYF.

This clonotype occurred a few times. V usage is TRBV27 and J usage is TRBJ2-1; no clear D. The CDR3 loop spans 12 amino acids. The V and J ends lost 10 bases and 3 bases respectively, with 10 bases between them. Germline V lookup: CDR1 MNHEY, CDR2 SMNVEV (reference sequence). The CDR3 DNA reads as TGTGCCACCCGGCGTGTCTACAATGAGCAGTTCTTC. Translated, it gives CATRRVYNEQFF.

There are many counts of this clonotype. The rearrangement joins TRBV20-1 to TRBJ1-4, with TRBD1 identical over 9 bases. This CDR3 is built from 19 residues. The V gene end was trimmed by 0 bases and the J gene end by 7 bases; junction bases not matched to a gene: 18. Germline V gives CDR1 DFQATT, CDR2 SNEGSKA (reference sequence). The CDR3 is CSARDFASGQGRSSEKLFF. The CDR3 nucleotides are TGCAGTGCTAGAGATTTCGCTTCGGGACAGGGCCGATCGAGTGAAAAACTGTTTTTT.

This clonotype was seen repeatedly, ten times or more. This rearrangement joins TRBV5-6 to TRBJ2-7; a possible D gene is TRBD1 (7 bases). V lost 2 bases and J 3 bases, leaving 15 bases between the germline ends. In germline, CDR1 is SGHDT, CDR2 YYEEEE. The CDR3 length is 15 residues. The CDR3 region has the DNA TGTGCCAGCAGCTTAACCGCAGGGGGAGGCTACGAGCAGTACTTC. Amino acids: CASSLTAGGGYEQYF.

This chain links TRBV5-6 with TRBJ2-3; the D call may be TRBD1 or TRBD2 (5 bases each). Trimming cost V 0 bases and J 2 bases, with 16 bases left between them. The length of the CDR3 is 17 residues. Germline V gene sequence: CDR1 SGHDT, CDR2 YYEEEE. CDR3 sequence reads: CASSLEVGRAATDTQYF. CDR3 nucleotide sequence: TGTGCCAGCAGCTTGGAGGTGGGACGGGCGGCCACAGATACGCAGTATTTT.

This clonotype occurred a few times. The chain combines TRBV14 with TRBJ1-2, with 12 bases matching TRBD1. This CDR3 is built from 16 residues. V gave up 4 bases and J gave up 7 bases; unmatched junction bases: 10. The germline CDR1 and CDR2 sequences are SGHDN and FVKESK. CDR3 in amino acids: CASSRDMGQGARGYTF. The CDR3 DNA reads as TGTGCCAGCAGCCGTGATATGGGACAGGGGGCGCGTGGCTACACCTTC.

This clonotype was detected ten times or more. This chain connects TRBV6-1 to TRBJ2-7; a weak D match, TRBD1 (6 bases). The CDR3 has 14 residues. Trimming took off 8 bases at V and 3 bases at J, with 17 bases between the two ends. Germline values: CDR1 MNHNS, CDR2 SASEGT. DNA of the CDR3: TGTGCCAGCCGGGACACGTCCCTCCTCTACGAGCAGTACTTC. Translated, it gives CASRDTSLLYEQYF.

In this sample, this clonotype turned up many times. The chain is built from TRBV28 and TRBJ1-2; weak D call: TRBD1 (6 bases). Germline V lookup: CDR1 MDHEN, CDR2 SYDVKM. This CDR3 has 15 amino acids. Trimming removed 6 bases from V and 1 base from J, with 15 bases in between. The CDR3 reads CASRPEGGGNYGYTF. As DNA, the CDR3 is TGTGCCAGCAGACCGGAAGGGGGAGGTAACTATGGCTACACCTTC.

In nucleotides, the CDR3 is TGTGCCAGCAGAAACCCGGGACTAGCGCGGACAGATACGCAGTATTTT. Protein sequence: CASRNPGLARTDTQYF. The V gene is TRBV12-3 or TRBV12-4, the J gene TRBJ2-3; 10 bases line up with TRBD2. The trim removed 6 bases at V and 3 bases at J, leaving 9 bases unmatched. This CDR3 has 16 amino acids.

The gene calls are TRBV7-6 and TRBJ2-1; 7 bases map to TRBD2. The CDR3 consists of 19 residues. V lost 2 bases and J lost 2; bases outside the gene matches: 15. Germline V gene data show CDR1 as SGHVS and CDR2 as FNYEAQ. As DNA, the CDR3 is TGTGCCAGCAGCTTATTCTCCGGGGACTACCGAGGGCCCTACAATGAGCAGTTCTTC. This gives the protein CASSLFSGDYRGPYNEQFF.

This clonotype has ten or more counts. The genes are TRBV7-9 and TRBJ1-1; D is uncertain. Germline CDR1 reads SEHNR; CDR2 reads FQNEAQ (reference sequence). The CDR3 contains 13 residues. The V and J ends lost 7 bases and 3 bases respectively, with 12 bases between them. CDR3 in amino acids: CASTHTRDTEAFF. In DNA form, the CDR3 reads TGTGCCAGCACCCATACAAGGGACACTGAAGCTTTCTTT.

Regarding this clonotype: Possible read error: a much larger clone is one base away. The CDR3 nucleotides read TGTGCCAGCGGAGTAGATACGCAGTATTTT. It encodes CASGVDTQYF. This sequence joins TRBV13 and TRBJ2-3; D is unresolved. Trimming stripped 8 bases from V and 5 bases from J, with 5 bases between. CDR3 length: 10 amino acids. Germline V lookup: CDR1 PRHDT, CDR2 FYEKMQ (reference sequence). The whole variable domain, filled in from reference TRBV13 and TRBJ2-3, reads AAGVIQSPRHLIKEKRETATLKCYPIPRHDTVYWYQQGPGQDPQFLISFYEKMQSDKGSIPDRFSAQQFSDYHSELNMSSLELGDSALYFCASGVDTQYFGPGTRLTVL.

This clonotype has a handful of counts. The chain combines TRBV12-3 or TRBV12-4 with TRBJ2-1; D unclear. Trimming stripped 3 bases from V and 7 bases from J, with 13 bases between. This CDR3 has 14 amino acids. In DNA form, the CDR3 reads TGTGCCAGCAGTTTGGAGCTGGCGGAGAATGAGCAGTTCTTC. Its protein is CASSLELAENEQFF.

In this sample, this clonotype turned up many times. The chain has TRBV6-2 or TRBV6-3 and TRBJ1-1; D may be TRBD1 (6 bases). Trimming pared 4 bases from V and 7 bases from J, leaving 13 bases between. The CDR3 has 13 residues. CDR1 is MNHEY and CDR2 is SVGEGT in the germline V gene. CDR3 sequence: CASSSRGAGEAFF. CDR3 DNA: TGTGCCAGCAGTTCGCGGGGGGCCGGTGAAGCTTTCTTT.